What follows are 22 T cell receptor beta chains derived from one specimen sequenced in a study of human T cells and chemical hapten exposure. Time point defined: pre-sensitization, week 0. Treatment meaning: therapeutic diphenylcyclopropenone sensitization with weekly scalp DPC. A single record per CDR3 protein comes from TCRdb applying MiXCR to the RACE reads. The sample lists 65,000 to 70,000 distinct CDR3 sequences, approximately 11% occurring once. The specimen comprised whole blood, sampled in connection with sensitization to the hapten diphenylcyclopropenone (DPC). These TCRs come from a woman in her fifties or sixties with alopecia areata. Some clones in this sample may be carry-over from other donors' samples.

The chain uses TRBV30 and TRBJ1-6; D is possibly TRBD1 (5 bases). CDR1 is GTSNPN, CDR2 SVGIG, per germline (reference sequence). This CDR3 region has 15 residues. V lost 8 bases to trimming and J lost 7 bases, with 21 bases between them. The DNA for the CDR3 is TGTGCCACCTTAGTAGACCCCGGGACCAATTCACCCCTCCACTTT. This codes for CATLVDPGTNSPLHF. Using reference TRBV30 and TRBJ1-6 for the parts outside the CDR3, the full variable domain is SQTIHQWPATLVQPVGSPLSLECTVEGTSNPNLYWYRQAAGRGLQLLFYSVGIGQISSEVPQNLSASRPQDRQFILSSKKLLLSDSGFYLCATLVDPGTNSPLHFGNGTRLTVT.

V usage is TRBV3-1 and J usage is TRBJ2-3; 8 positions agree with TRBD2. CDR3 size: 13 residues. V lost 4 bases, J lost 5 bases, and 2 bases stayed unmatched. The germline gives CDR1 LGHDT, CDR2 YNNKEL (reference sequence). The CDR3 sequence: CASSLSGEDTQYF. For the CDR3, the DNA is TGTGCCAGCAGCCTTAGCGGGGAAGATACGCAGTATTTT.

For this clonotype: A much larger clone lies one base from this, so it may be a read error. This chain joins TRBV7-8 and TRBJ2-7, with a weak D call TRBD2 (6 bases). This CDR3 has 16 residues. Germline V CDR1 and CDR2: SGHVS, FQNEAQ. The CDR3 reads CVSSSGTGYSSYEQYF. The CDR3 DNA follows: TGTGTCAGCAGCTCCGGGACTGGGTACAGCTCCTACGAGCAGTACTTC.

With respect to this clonotype: An end of the junction does not agree with germline; a read error may underlie this. The CDR3 DNA is TGTGCCAGCGTGGTGGGGGGTAGCGATCAGCCCCAGCATTTT. It encodes CASVVGGSDQPQHF. The chain carries TRBV2 and TRBJ1-5; D may be TRBD1 (5 bases). This CDR3 contains 14 residues. Germline V gene data show CDR1 as SNHLY and CDR2 as FYNNEI.

This clonotype was detected many times. At one boundary the junction diverges from the germline segment, which might be a read error. This chain joins TRBV7-2 and TRBJ1-5, with D unclear. Germline CDR1 SGHTA, CDR2 FQGNSA. There are 12 residues in the CDR3. The DNA for the CDR3 is TGTGCCAGCAGTTTAGCGGGGCAGCCCCAGCATTTT. Translated: CASSLAGQPQHF.

The chain couples TRBV29-1 to TRBJ2-1; D uncertain. This CDR3 has 11 residues. The ends were cut back, 1 base at V and 6 bases at J, with 4 bases in the middle. Germline CDR1 reads SQVTM; CDR2 reads ANQGSEA. The CDR3 sequence is CSVEGGNEQFF. The CDR3 DNA is TGCAGCGTTGAAGGGGGCAATGAGCAGTTCTTC.

Many counts were recorded for this clonotype. The J gene is TRBJ1-1, the V gene TRBV29-1, with 12 nucleotides matching TRBD1. Trimming removed 3 bases from V and 2 bases from J; junction bases left unmatched: 4. The CDR3 length is 15 residues. Germline CDR1 and CDR2: SQVTM and ANQGSEA. The CDR3 protein is CSVEGQGAVNTEAFF. For the CDR3, the DNA is TGCAGCGTTGAGGGACAGGGGGCTGTAAACACTGAAGCTTTCTTT.

This clonotype was detected only a few times. The rearrangement links TRBV10-2 to TRBJ2-7; maybe TRBD1 (6 bases). The V gene's germline CDR1 is WSHSY and CDR2 SAAADI. V lost 3 bases and J lost 3, with 9 bases in between. There are 13 residues in the CDR3. CDR3 nucleotides: TGCGCCAGCAGTGATCCAGGGGACTACGAGCAGTACTTC. Translating it yields CASSDPGDYEQYF.

This clonotype was picked up many times. The CDR3 DNA reads TGTGCCAGCACTAGAATCCAAGAGACCCAGTACTTC. The encoded protein is CASTRIQETQYF. The V gene is TRBV6-1, the J gene TRBJ2-5; D call uncertain. CDR3 length: 12 residues. V was clipped by 7 bases and J by 1 base, with 7 bases between them. Germline V CDR1 and CDR2: MNHNS, SASEGT.

The chain joins TRBV5-6 to TRBJ1-2; 12 positions match TRBD1. Germline V lookup: CDR1 SGHDT, CDR2 YYEEEE. Losses at the gene ends were 0 bases for V and 5 bases for J; bases not matched to a gene: 2. The CDR3 has 15 residues. The CDR3 nucleotides are TGTGCCAGCAGCTTGGCGGGACAGGGGGCGTATGGCTACACCTTC. Amino acid sequence: CASSLAGQGAYGYTF.

This clonotype was seen more than once but under ten times. The V call is TRBV11-2, the J call TRBJ1-2; 7 nucleotides align to TRBD1. V shed 5 bases and J 5 bases; nucleotides not matched to a gene: 8. The CDR3 length is 14 residues. The germline gives CDR1 SGHAT, CDR2 FQNNGV. The CDR3: CASSVQGTEYGYTF. The CDR3 DNA follows: TGTGCCAGCAGCGTTCAGGGGACAGAATATGGCTACACCTTC.

This clonotype occurred many times. The genes are TRBV18 and TRBJ2-1, with 8 bases fitting TRBD2. From germline, CDR1 is KGHSH and CDR2 LQKENI. Losses at the gene ends were 1 base for V and 5 bases for J; bases not matched to a gene: 7. This CDR3 contains 16 residues. CDR3 loop: CASSPLSGGGNNEQFF. DNA of the CDR3: TGTGCCAGCTCACCACTTTCCGGGGGGGGAAACAATGAGCAGTTCTTC.

This clonotype was counted a few times. The rearrangement joins TRBV9 to TRBJ2-1, with TRBD2 matching 12 bases. The junction had 15 bases not matched to a gene; V was cut back by 4 bases and J by 7 bases. CDR1 is SGDLS and CDR2 is YYNGEE in the germline V gene. CDR3 size: 18 residues. The CDR3 DNA reads TGTGCCAGCAGCCCGAGACTAGCGGGAGATCCTTTGTCGAATGAGCAGTTCTTC. Protein product: CASSPRLAGDPLSNEQFF.

This clonotype occurred a few times. The J gene is TRBJ2-7, the V gene TRBV29-1; D gene unclear. The germline V gene has CDR1 SQVTM and CDR2 ANQGSEA. This CDR3 region has 11 residues. Trimming removed 5 bases at V and 1 base at J, with 6 bases between. The CDR3 bases are TGCAGCGTTACTACATCCTACGAGCAGTACTTC. Amino acid sequence: CSVTTSYEQYF.

About this clonotype: A much bigger clone sits one base away, suggesting this may be a read error. The rearrangement joins TRBV7-3 to TRBJ2-2; D is perhaps TRBD2 (5 bases). The germline V gene encodes CDR1 SGHTA and CDR2 FQGTGA. The CDR3 contains 13 residues. The CDR3 sequence: CASSLMGTGELLF. The CDR3 nucleotides are TGTGCCAGCAGCTTAATGGGCACCGGGGAGCTGCTTTTT.

There are many counts of this clonotype. V usage is TRBV25-1 and J usage is TRBJ1-1; 7 positions match TRBD1. V lost 5 bases to trimming and J lost 4 bases; unmatched junction nucleotides: 13. CDR3 length: 16 residues. Germline lookup yields CDR1 MGHDK and CDR2 SYGVNS. CDR3 DNA: TGTGCCAGCAGTCTCCGGACAGGAATGGCGAGCACTGAAGCTTTCTTT. This codes for CASSLRTGMASTEAFF. The complete variable domain, with remaining parts taken from reference TRBV25-1 and TRBJ1-1, reads EADIYQTPRYLVIGTGKKITLECSQTMGHDKMYWYQQDPGMELHLIHYSYGVNSTEKGDLSSESTVSRIRTEHFPLTLESARPSHTSQYLCASSLRTGMASTEAFFGQGTRLTVV.

The sample holds many counts of this clonotype. The chain has TRBV2 and TRBJ2-3; a weak D match, TRBD2 (6 bases). The ends were cut back, 5 bases at V and 6 bases at J, with 24 bases in the middle. Germline CDR1 SNHLY, CDR2 FYNNEI. This CDR3 is built from 17 residues. The CDR3 protein is CASSLLPGSQLADTQYF. For the CDR3, the DNA is TGTGCCAGCAGTCTCCTCCCGGGCTCCCAGCTAGCGGATACGCAGTATTTT.

Concerning this clonotype: Just one base apart from a much larger clone, this may be a read error. As DNA, the CDR3 is TGTGCCAGCAGCCCCACAGGGCCCGAGCAGTACTTC. It translates to CASSPTGPEQYF. The chain couples TRBV6-5 to TRBJ2-7; TRBD1 is a possible D gene (6 bases). Germline loops: CDR1 MNHEY, CDR2 SVGAGI. The CDR3 has 12 amino acids. Trimming cost V 6 bases and J 6 bases, with 12 bases left between them.

This clonotype showed up just a few times. This chain connects TRBV28 to TRBJ2-5; 12 positions agree with TRBD2. This CDR3 has 15 amino acids. Germline lookup yields CDR1 MDHEN and CDR2 SYDVKM. V dropped 3 bases and J dropped 1; count of bases not matched to a gene: 0. This CDR3 is CASSLTSGGQETQYF. DNA of the CDR3: TGTGCCAGCAGTTTGACTAGCGGGGGCCAAGAGACCCAGTACTTC.

This clonotype came up once. The V gene is TRBV6-5, the J gene TRBJ2-7, with a weak D call TRBD2 (5 bases). Per germline, CDR1 MNHEY and CDR2 SVGAGI. Trimming left V 5 bases short and J 0 bases short, with 20 bases between. CDR3 length equals 17 residues. CDR3 DNA sequence: TGTGCCAGCAGTCCTATAAAGAGGAGGACCCTCTCCTACGAGCAGTACTTC. It yields the protein CASSPIKRRTLSYEQYF.

The chain recombines TRBV7-9 with TRBJ2-2; no clear D gene. The CDR3 has 16 residues. Germline assignment: CDR1 SEHNR and CDR2 FQNEAQ (reference sequence). The V end lost 5 bases, the J end lost 2 bases, and 15 bases lay between the germline ends. The CDR3 coding sequence is TGTGCCAGCAGCCTAGGATCCAGAATAAACACCGGGGAGCTGTTTTTT. This sequence encodes CASSLGSRINTGELFF.

The V gene is TRBV20-1, the J gene TRBJ2-1; 7 bases line up with TRBD1. The germline V gene has CDR1 DFQATT and CDR2 SNEGSKA (reference sequence). The J segment lost 8 bases and the V segment lost 4 bases, leaving 14 bases of the junction unmatched. This CDR3 comprises 15 residues. CDR3: CSAKLPGQSVDEQFF. The DNA of the CDR3 is TGCAGTGCTAAACTTCCGGGACAGTCTGTGGATGAGCAGTTCTTC.